One TCR beta chain is described in this entry. This sample stems from a study of T cell changes during pregnancy in multiple sclerosis. The CDR3 runs 15 residues. The J segment lost 3 bases and the V segment lost 2 bases, leaving 4 bases of the junction unmatched. Per germline, CDR1 MNHEY and CDR2 SVGAGI. Data came from immunoSEQ multiplex PCR; TCRdb stores just in-frame clones and leaves some out. The sample consists of under 50,000 clones, roughly 87% of them appearing once. Specimen: CD4+ T cells from peripheral blood mononuclear cells, collected after pregnancy. The chain is built from TRBV6-5 and TRBJ2-7; 10 bases align to TRBD1. The clonotype comes from a female donor with multiple sclerosis, enrolled in a pregnancy study. The CDR3 sequence: CASSYRDRGNYEQYF. CDR3 nucleotides: TGTGCCAGCAGTTACCGGGACAGGGGCAACTACGAGCAGTACTTC.